The 23 T cell receptor beta chains listed next were all sequenced from one sample in a study of T cells in Graves' hyperthyroidism and ophthalmopathy (dated by TCRdb to the late 2010s). The library relied on multiplex PCR. Sequencer: Illumina HiSeq 2000. TCR beta CDR3 regions were amplified from RNA transcripts. The first round of RT-PCR for the TCR CDR3 was performed with the HTBI primer set and the Qiagen OneStep RT-PCR kit. TCRdb reanalyzed the raw reads on its own, using fastp at Q25 for trimming and MiXCR for clone calling, and kept in-frame beta chains. CDR3 protein duplicates are merged, each entry listing the most common genes and DNA. Here the sample has around 700,000 distinct CDR3 sequences; 15% to 20% occur a single time. 16% of the sample is in the top ten clones. The sample consisted of blood. These receptors were obtained from a woman aged 45-65 years with Graves' hyperthyroidism that later progressed to Graves' ophthalmopathy.

This clonotype occurred a few times. The chain has TRBV10-3 and TRBJ1-2, with 9 nucleotides matching TRBD1. The length of the CDR3 is 13 residues. In germline, CDR1 is ENHRY, CDR2 SYGVKD. V trimming: 6 bases; J trimming: 8 bases; junction bases outside the gene matches: 7. This CDR3 is CAIRPGQGGGYTF. CDR3 in DNA: TGTGCCATCAGGCCGGGACAGGGAGGGGGCTACACCTTC.

In its sample, this clonotype was seen a few times. At one boundary the junction diverges from the germline segment, which might be a read error. The rearrangement uses TRBV20-1 and TRBJ2-3; 10 positions agree with TRBD2. The CDR3 covers 15 residues. CDR1 is DFQATT, CDR2 SNEGSKA, per germline (reference sequence). The CDR3 loop is CGAWPLAGGTDTQYF. For the CDR3, the DNA is TGCGGTGCTTGGCCCCTAGCGGGGGGCACAGATACGCAGTATTTT.

This clonotype was counted between two and nine times. The gene calls are TRBV9 and TRBJ1-1; 7 bases align to TRBD1. The germline V gene encodes CDR1 SGDLS and CDR2 YYNGEE. The V segment lost 3 bases and the J segment 0 bases; nucleotides outside the gene matches: 11. The CDR3 loop spans 17 amino acids. This CDR3 is CASSETGTANMNTEAFF. For the CDR3, the DNA is TGTGCCAGCAGCGAAACCGGGACAGCTAACATGAACACTGAAGCTTTCTTT.

The gene calls are TRBV4-1 and TRBJ2-1, with 12 positions matching TRBD2. V lost 0 bases, J lost 0 bases, and 9 bases stayed unmatched. This CDR3 contains 20 residues. Germline V CDR1 and CDR2: MGHRA, YSYEKL. Here the CDR3 DNA reads TGCGCCAGCAGCCAAGACTTCAGGACTAGCGGGGCCGGCTCCTACAATGAGCAGTTCTTC. This gives the protein CASSQDFRTSGAGSYNEQFF.

This clonotype was seen repeatedly, ten times or more. V is TRBV2 and J is TRBJ1-2; no clear D. Germline V gene sequence: CDR1 SNHLY, CDR2 FYNNEI. This CDR3 comprises 14 residues. Trimming shortened V by 4 bases and J by 5 bases, and 14 bases separated the two germline ends. The CDR3 reads CASSGQATIYGYTF. DNA for the CDR3: TGTGCCAGCAGTGGGCAGGCCACGATATATGGCTACACCTTC.

About this clonotype itself: A much larger clone sits a single nucleotide away, making a read error possible. In this CDR3 the conserved last residue, phenylalanine or tryptophan, is missing, so a read error is likely. CDR3 loop: CAWSGPGGNEQFS. The CDR3 nucleotides are TGTGCCTGGAGCGGCCCGGGGGGCAATGAGCAGTTCTCC. The chain employs TRBV30 and TRBJ2-1; 7 bases match TRBD2. J lost 6 bases, V lost 3 bases, and 5 bases had no gene match. Germline V gene lookup returns CDR1 GTSNPN and CDR2 SVGIG (reference sequence). The length of the CDR3 is 13 residues.

This clonotype was detected many times. This chain connects TRBV5-1 to TRBJ2-7, with D perhaps matching TRBD2 (6 bases). This CDR3 is 15 amino acids long. With 1 base removed from V and 2 bases from J, the gap between germline ends came to 13 bases. Germline CDR1 SGHRS, CDR2 YFSETQ. CDR3 loop: CASSLTSRGPYEQYF. Here the CDR3 DNA reads TGCGCCAGCAGCTTGACTAGCCGGGGCCCCTACGAGCAGTACTTC.

The sample holds a few counts of this clonotype. The chain has TRBV10-3 and TRBJ1-1; D is unclear. The length of the CDR3 is 14 residues. Deletions cut 6 bases from V and 2 bases from J, with 13 bases between. CDR1 is ENHRY, CDR2 SYGVKD, per germline. The CDR3 reads CAISEDAINTEAFF. As DNA, the CDR3 is TGTGCCATCAGCGAAGACGCAATTAACACTGAAGCTTTCTTT.

This clonotype was seen more than once but under ten times. The genes are TRBV6-5 and TRBJ1-2; 7 bases line up with TRBD1. This CDR3 is built from 16 residues. The V gene's germline CDR1 is MNHEY and CDR2 SVGAGI. V trimming: 2 bases; J trimming: 0 bases; junction bases outside the gene matches: 6. The CDR3 loop reads CASSYEEGAANYGYTF. CDR3 DNA: TGTGCCAGCAGTTACGAAGAGGGGGCGGCTAACTATGGCTACACCTTC.

This clonotype was counted between two and nine times. This chain joins TRBV30 and TRBJ1-5, with TRBD1 matching over 7 bases. This CDR3 has 15 amino acids. The V gene end was trimmed by 1 base and the J gene end by 15 bases; junction bases not matched to a gene: 18. The V gene's germline CDR1 is GTSNPN and CDR2 SVGIG (reference sequence). The CDR3 loop is CAWSGVRTGAPPLHF. The DNA of the CDR3 is TGTGCCTGGAGTGGAGTCCGTACAGGGGCCCCACCCTTGCATTTT. The complete variable domain, with remaining parts taken from reference TRBV30 and TRBJ1-5, reads SQTIHQWPATLVQPVGSPLSLECTVEGTSNPNLYWYRQAAGRGLQLLFYSVGIGQISSEVPQNLSASRPQDRQFILSSKKLLLSDSGFYLCAWSGVRTGAPPLHFGDGTRLSIL.

This sequence joins TRBV10-3 and TRBJ2-1, with 14 bases lining up with TRBD2. Germline V lookup: CDR1 ENHRY, CDR2 SYGVKD. This CDR3 is 18 amino acids long. Trimming cost V 5 bases and J 5 bases; bases outside gene matches: 11. The CDR3 DNA reads as TGTGCCATCAGTCCGAGGACTAGCGGGGGGACTGGAGACAATGAGCAGTTCTTC. Amino acid sequence: CAISPRTSGGTGDNEQFF.

In its sample, this clonotype was seen many times. This rearrangement joins TRBV20-1 to TRBJ2-7; 9 positions agree with TRBD1. The CDR3 totals 13 residues. V gave up 5 bases and J gave up 5 bases; unmatched junction bases: 7. CDR1 is DFQATT and CDR2 is SNEGSKA in the germline V gene (reference sequence). The CDR3 region has the DNA TGCAGTGCTGCCGGGACAGGGAGCCACGAGCAGTACTTC. Its translation is CSAAGTGSHEQYF.

This clonotype was recorded at least ten times. This chain connects TRBV3-1 to TRBJ1-3; D gene ambiguous. CDR1 and CDR2 from the germline V gene are LGHDT and YNNKEL (reference sequence). The CDR3 has 14 amino acids. Trimming took 4 bases from V and 2 from J, leaving 9 bases between them. In DNA, the CDR3 is TGTGCCAGCAGCCCCGAGGGAACTGGAAACACCATATATTTT. Its translation is CASSPEGTGNTIYF.

The V and J genes are TRBV4-2 and TRBJ2-7; D is unresolved. Germline CDR1 reads LGHNA; CDR2 reads YNFKEQ. V lost 0 bases to trimming and J lost 2 bases, with 8 bases between them. The CDR3 contains 14 residues. Written as DNA, the CDR3 is TGTGCCAGCAGCCAAGATCCAGTAACCTACGAGCAGTACTTC. Its translation is CASSQDPVTYEQYF.

This clonotype was counted at least ten times. J is TRBJ1-5 and V is TRBV6-1, with D hard to call. Germline-derived CDR1 and CDR2 are MNHNS and SASEGT. This CDR3 comprises 14 residues. V lost 1 base, J lost 3 bases, and 7 bases lay in between. The CDR3 reads CASSEGAANQPQHF. As DNA, the CDR3 is TGTGCCAGCAGTGAAGGGGCAGCCAATCAGCCCCAGCATTTT.

The sample holds a few counts of this clonotype. The chain recombines TRBV7-3 with TRBJ2-7; maybe TRBD2 (6 bases). V gave up 5 bases and J gave up 7 bases, with 18 bases separating them. The CDR3 is made up of 14 amino acids. The germline gives CDR1 SGHTA, CDR2 FQGTGA. CDR3 DNA: TGTGCCAGCAGCCCCTCACAACCGGGGGAAGAGCAGTACTTC. It is translated as CASSPSQPGEEQYF.

The chain joins TRBV29-1 to TRBJ1-4, with TRBD1 matching over 11 bases. J lost 8 bases, V lost 7 bases, and 9 bases had no gene match. The CDR3 runs to 14 residues. The germline V gene encodes CDR1 SQVTM and CDR2 ANQGSEA. CDR3 loop: CSARGQGAGEKLFF. In nucleotides, the CDR3 is TGCAGCGCCCGCGGACAGGGGGCAGGAGAAAAACTGTTTTTT.

V is TRBV29-1 and J is TRBJ2-3, with 14 positions matching TRBD2. Germline CDR1 reads SQVTM; CDR2 reads ANQGSEA. J gave up 6 bases and V 8 bases, and 16 bases lay outside the gene matches. The CDR3 runs to 17 residues. This CDR3 is CSISGTSGGPAHDTQYF. The DNA for the CDR3 is TGCAGCATATCCGGGACTAGCGGGGGCCCAGCACATGATACGCAGTATTTT.

This clonotype was picked up a small number of times. The V call is TRBV9, the J call TRBJ2-3; D ambiguous. Trimming pared 4 bases from V and 4 bases from J, leaving 10 bases between. The germline V gene has CDR1 SGDLS and CDR2 YYNGEE. This CDR3 contains 13 residues. The CDR3 sequence: CASSPRTPDTQYF. CDR3 nucleotides: TGTGCCAGCAGCCCACGGACCCCAGATACGCAGTATTTT.

The chain employs TRBV5-6 and TRBJ1-1; possible D gene TRBD1, 6 bases. V shed 0 bases and J shed 5 bases, with 17 bases lying between them. This CDR3 has 16 residues. CDR1 and CDR2 from the germline V gene are SGHDT and YYEEEE. CDR3 in amino acids: CASSLGTVSGETEAFF. Here the CDR3 DNA reads TGTGCCAGCAGCTTGGGGACAGTAAGCGGGGAAACTGAAGCTTTCTTT.

The sample holds many counts of this clonotype. This sequence joins TRBV2 and TRBJ2-3, with D possibly being TRBD2 (7 bases). This CDR3 is built from 16 residues. In germline, CDR1 is SNHLY, CDR2 FYNNEI. V was cut by 6 bases and J by 2 bases, with 18 bases left in between. DNA for the CDR3: TGTGCCAGCAGGCGTCGGGGGGCGCCCCTCACAGATACGCAGTATTTT. Translation gives CASRRRGAPLTDTQYF.

This clonotype was counted ten times or more. The V and J genes are TRBV20-1 and TRBJ1-2; TRBD1 is a possible D gene (5 bases). The V gene lost 6 bases and the J gene lost 1 base, with 21 bases spanning the gap. CDR3 length equals 16 residues. Germline CDR1 is DFQATT and CDR2 is SNEGSKA (reference sequence). The CDR3 is CSAVNPTRGDNYGYTF. For the CDR3, the DNA is TGCAGTGCCGTTAATCCGACGAGGGGAGATAACTATGGCTACACCTTC.

This clonotype was detected ten times or more. The chain is built from TRBV20-1 and TRBJ2-7, with a tentative D call TRBD2 (5 bases). Trimming left V 5 bases short and J 5 bases short, with 19 bases between. Germline CDR1 and CDR2: DFQATT and SNEGSKA (reference sequence). The CDR3 has 14 residues. The CDR3 coding sequence is TGCAGTGCTTCGGACCGTCGAGGGCGGAACGAGCAGTACTTC. As protein: CSASDRRGRNEQYF.